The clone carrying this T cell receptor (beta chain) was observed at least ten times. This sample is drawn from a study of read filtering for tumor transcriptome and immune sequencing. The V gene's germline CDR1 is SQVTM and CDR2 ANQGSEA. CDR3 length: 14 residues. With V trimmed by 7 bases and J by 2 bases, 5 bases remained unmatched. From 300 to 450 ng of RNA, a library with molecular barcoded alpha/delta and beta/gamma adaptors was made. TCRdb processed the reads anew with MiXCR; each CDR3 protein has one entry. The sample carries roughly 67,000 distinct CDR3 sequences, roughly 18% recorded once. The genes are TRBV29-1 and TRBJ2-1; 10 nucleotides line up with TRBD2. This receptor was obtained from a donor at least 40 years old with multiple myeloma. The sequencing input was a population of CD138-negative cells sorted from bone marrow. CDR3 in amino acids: CSGRLAGPYNEQFF. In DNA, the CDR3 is TGCAGCGGCCGACTAGCGGGTCCCTACAATGAGCAGTTCTTC.